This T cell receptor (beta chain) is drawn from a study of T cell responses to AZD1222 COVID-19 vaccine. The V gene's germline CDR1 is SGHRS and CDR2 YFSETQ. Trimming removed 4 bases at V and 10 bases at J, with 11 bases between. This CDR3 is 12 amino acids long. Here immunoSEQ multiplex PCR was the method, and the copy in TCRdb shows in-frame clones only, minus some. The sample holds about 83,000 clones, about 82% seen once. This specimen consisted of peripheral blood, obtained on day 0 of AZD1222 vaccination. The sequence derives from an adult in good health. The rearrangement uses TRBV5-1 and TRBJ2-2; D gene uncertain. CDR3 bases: TGCGCCAGCAGCACAAGGACGGAGGAGCTGTTTTTT. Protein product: CASSTRTEELFF.